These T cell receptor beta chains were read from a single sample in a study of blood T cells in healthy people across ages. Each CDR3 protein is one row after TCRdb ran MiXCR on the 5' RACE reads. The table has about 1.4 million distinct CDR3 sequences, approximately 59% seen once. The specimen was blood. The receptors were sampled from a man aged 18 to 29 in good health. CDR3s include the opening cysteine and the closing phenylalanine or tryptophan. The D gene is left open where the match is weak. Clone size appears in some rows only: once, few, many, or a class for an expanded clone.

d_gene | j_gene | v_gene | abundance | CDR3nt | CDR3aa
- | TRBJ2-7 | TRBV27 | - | TGTGCCAGTCAGCCTGGCGTCGGGAGCTCCTACGAGCAGTACTTC | CASQPGVGSSYEQYF
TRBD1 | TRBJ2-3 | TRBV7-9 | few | TGTGCCAGCAGCTTGTGGGACAGCGGATGGGCAGATACGCAGTATTTT | CASSLWDSGWADTQYF
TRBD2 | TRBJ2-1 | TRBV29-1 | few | TGCAGCGTTGAAGATGGGACTAGCGGGGCTATCCACAATGAGCAGTTCTTC | CSVEDGTSGAIHNEQFF
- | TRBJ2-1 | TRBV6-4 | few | TGTGCCAGCAGTGACGGAGTAGAGAATGAGCAGTTCTTC | CASSDGVENEQFF
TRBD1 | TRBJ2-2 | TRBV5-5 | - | TGTGCCAGCTTCAGACAGGGATGGAACACCGGGGAGCTGTTTTTT | CASFRQGWNTGELFF
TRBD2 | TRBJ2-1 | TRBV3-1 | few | TGTGCCAGCAGCCCGCCCCATATAGCGGGGGAACCCTACAATGAGCAGTTCTTC | CASSPPHIAGEPYNEQFF
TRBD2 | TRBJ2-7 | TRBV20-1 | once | TGCAGTGCTAGAGATCGGGCTAGCGGGGGGGCTGCTAAACACGAGCAGTACTTC | CSARDRASGGAAKHEQYF
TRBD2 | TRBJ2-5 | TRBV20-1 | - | TGCAGTGCTAGAGATAGTTGGCAGCGGGGGGGCCGAGGCTCCAGAGAGACCCAGTACTTC | CSARDSWQRGGRGSRETQYF
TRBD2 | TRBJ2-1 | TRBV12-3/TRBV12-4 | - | TGTGCCAGCACCCTCCTGCGGGGGGAGAGTGAGCAGTTCTTC | CASTLLRGESEQFF
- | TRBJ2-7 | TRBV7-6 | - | TGTGCCAGCAGTAACCAGGGGGGCAGGGAGTACGAGCAGTACTTC | CASSNQGGREYEQYF
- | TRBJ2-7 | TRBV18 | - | TGTGCCAGCTCCGAGGAGAGCGGAACATACGAGCAGTACTTC | CASSEESGTYEQYF
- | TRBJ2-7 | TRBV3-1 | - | TGTGCCAGCAGCCAAGGGAGGACACAGACCTACGAGCAGTACTTC | CASSQGRTQTYEQYF
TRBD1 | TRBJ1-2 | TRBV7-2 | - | TGTGCCAGCAGCCATAGATTTGGGACAGGGAGAGGCTACACCTTC | CASSHRFGTGRGYTF
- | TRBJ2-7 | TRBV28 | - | TGTGCCAGCAGTCCACCTATGGGAGCAATACCCTACGAGCAGTACTTC | CASSPPMGAIPYEQYF
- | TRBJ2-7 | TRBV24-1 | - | TGTGCCACCAGTGCGGACGGTCACTACGAGCAGTACTTC | CATSADGHYEQYF
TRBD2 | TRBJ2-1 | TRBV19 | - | TGTGCCAGTAGTATAGCGGCTAGCGGGAGCGGCGAGCAGTTCTTC | CASSIAASGSGEQFF
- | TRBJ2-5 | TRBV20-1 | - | TGCAGTGCTAGAGAGGCAGGGGAGACCCAGTACTTC | CSAREAGETQYF
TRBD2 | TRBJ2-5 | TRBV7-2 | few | TGTGCCAGCAAAAGCGGGGGGCCTAAAACGACCCAGTACTTC | CASKSGGPKTTQYF
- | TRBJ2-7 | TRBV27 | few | TGTGCCAGCAGTCGCGGACAGTTCGAGCAGTACTTC | CASSRGQFEQYF
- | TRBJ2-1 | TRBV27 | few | TGTGCCAGCAGTTTTCTTTTCGGGGGTGATCACAATGAGCAGTTCTTC | CASSFLFGGDHNEQFF
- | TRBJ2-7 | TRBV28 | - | TGTGCCAGCAGTTTATTGTGGACACCATACGAGCAGTACTTC | CASSLLWTPYEQYF
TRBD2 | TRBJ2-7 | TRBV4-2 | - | TGTGCCAGCGCTCAGCCGGGACTAACCTACGAGCAGTACTTC | CASAQPGLTYEQYF
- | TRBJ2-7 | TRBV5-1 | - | TGCGCCAGCAGCTACACGGTCTTATACGAGCAGTACTTC | CASSYTVLYEQYF
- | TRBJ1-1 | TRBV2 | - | TGTGCCAGCAACTCAGTGGGGAGCACTGAAGCTTTCTTT | CASNSVGSTEAFF
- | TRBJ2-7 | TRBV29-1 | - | TGCAGCGCTGTGGTTAGCTCCTACGAGCAGTACTTC | CSAVVSSYEQYF
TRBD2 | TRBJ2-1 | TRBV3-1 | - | TGTGCCAGCAGCCAATTTCTTAGCGGGACCATCAATGAGCAGTTCTTC | CASSQFLSGTINEQFF
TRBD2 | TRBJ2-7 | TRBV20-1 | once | TGCAGTGCTAGGCATGGTGACGGGACTAGCGGCTTTCGTAAGTACTTC | CSARHGDGTSGFRKYF
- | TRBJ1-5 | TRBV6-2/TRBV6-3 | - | TGTGCCAGCAGTTACTCGAGAGTTCTCAATCAGCCCCAGCATTTT | CASSYSRVLNQPQHF
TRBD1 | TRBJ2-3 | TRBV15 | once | TGTGCCACCAGCGAAAGCAGGGGGCGCCGCGCAGATACGCAGTATTTT | CATSESRGRRADTQYF
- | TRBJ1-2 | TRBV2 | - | TGTGCCAACAGTGAAACCCAAGGACAGCTCCTCCACTATGGCTACACCTTC | CANSETQGQLLHYGYTF
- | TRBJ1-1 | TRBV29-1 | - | TGCAGCGTTGAACAGAACACTGAAGCTTTCTTT | CSVEQNTEAFF
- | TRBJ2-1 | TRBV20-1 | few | TGCAGTGCTAATCCCAGCTACAATGAGCAGTTCTTC | CSANPSYNEQFF
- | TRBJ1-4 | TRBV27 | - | TGTGCCAGCAGTTTAGGTGATCCAGGCGAAACTAATGAAAAACTGTTTTTT | CASSLGDPGETNEKLFF
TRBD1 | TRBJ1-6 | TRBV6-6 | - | TGTGCCAGCAGTTACTCTCCTTCGACAGGGGCTAATTCACCCCTCCACTTT | CASSYSPSTGANSPLHF
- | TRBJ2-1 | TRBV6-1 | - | TGTGCCAGCAAACGTTCGCAGGGATTCAACAATGAGCAGTTCTTC | CASKRSQGFNNEQFF
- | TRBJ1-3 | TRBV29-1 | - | TGCAGCGTAGGGGGTGAATTACTTCCCTCTGGAAACACCATATATTTT | CSVGGELLPSGNTIYF
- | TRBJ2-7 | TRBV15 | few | TGTGCCACCTCCTCAGAGACCTACGAGCAGTACTTC | CATSSETYEQYF
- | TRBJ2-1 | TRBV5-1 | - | TGCGCCAGCAGCTTAGGACTCCCGGAGAGGGATGAGCAGTTCTTC | CASSLGLPERDEQFF
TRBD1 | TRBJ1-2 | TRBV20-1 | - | TGCAGTGCCGCTCCGGGACAGGTCTATGGCTACACCTTC | CSAAPGQVYGYTF
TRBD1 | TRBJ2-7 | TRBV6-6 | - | TGTGCCAGCAGTGAGACAGGGAAGGGGTACGAGCAGTACTTC | CASSETGKGYEQYF
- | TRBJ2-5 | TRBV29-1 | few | TGCAGCGTTTACCAGACTATTCAAGAGACCCAGTACTTC | CSVYQTIQETQYF
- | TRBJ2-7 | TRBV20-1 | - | TGCAGTGCTAGAGGGACAGCGACCTACGAGCAGTACTTC | CSARGTATYEQYF
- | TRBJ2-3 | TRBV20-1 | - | TGCAGTGCACCCGGGACATCGAAACGGGCAGATACGCAGTATTTT | CSAPGTSKRADTQYF
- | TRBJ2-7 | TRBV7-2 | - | TGTGCCAGCAGCTTCCTACAGACCCACATCGCCTACGAGCAGTACTTC | CASSFLQTHIAYEQYF
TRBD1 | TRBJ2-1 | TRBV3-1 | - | TGTGCCAGCAGCCAAGGACCGGGACAGGGTTACAATGAGCAGTTCTTC | CASSQGPGQGYNEQFF
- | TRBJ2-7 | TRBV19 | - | TGTGCCAGTAGTAAGGGCAGACAGGCCTACGAGCAGTACTTC | CASSKGRQAYEQYF
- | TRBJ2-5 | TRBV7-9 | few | TGTGCCAGCAGCGACCGGGAGGAGACCCAGTACTTC | CASSDREETQYF
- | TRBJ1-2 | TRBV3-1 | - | TGTGCCAGCAGCCTGGACTCAGCCTCCGGGACGGTGGCCCCCTATGGCTACACCTTC | CASSLDSASGTVAPYGYTF
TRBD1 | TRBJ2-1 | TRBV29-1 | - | TGCAGCGTTCTACAGGGGGCGAGTTGGAATGAGCAGTTCTTC | CSVLQGASWNEQFF
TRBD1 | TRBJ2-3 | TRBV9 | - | TGTGCCAGCAGCGTAGAGCTTGGGACAGGGGGAACAGATACGCAGTATTTT | CASSVELGTGGTDTQYF
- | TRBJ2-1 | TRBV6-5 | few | TGTGCCAGCAGATGGTCCAATGAGCAGTTCTTC | CASRWSNEQFF
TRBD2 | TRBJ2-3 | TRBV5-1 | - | TGCGCCAGCAGCTTGGCTGGATCTAGCGGGAACACAGATACGCAGTATTTT | CASSLAGSSGNTDTQYF